The source of this T cell receptor beta chain is a study of cytomegalovirus exposure and HLA in healthy donors. Researchers ran the PCR with 60 Vbeta and 13 Jbeta primers. Assay used: immunoSEQ multiplex PCR; TCRdb lists only in-frame clones, some missing. The top ten clones hold over 2% of a sample with roughly 81,000 clones, 79% of them seen once. Germline CDR1 LGHNA, CDR2 YNFKEQ. V dropped 3 bases and J dropped 8 bases, with 19 bases sitting between them. This CDR3 is 15 amino acids long. The chain couples TRBV4-2 to TRBJ1-1; D remains unclear. This sequence originates from a man aged 30 to 45 in good health and CMV-seronegative. The specimen sequenced was PBMCs. DNA for the CDR3: TGTGCCAGCAGCCATCCCCAAAGAGGTTTTGTGGAAGCTTTCTTT. It translates to CASSHPQRGFVEAFF.